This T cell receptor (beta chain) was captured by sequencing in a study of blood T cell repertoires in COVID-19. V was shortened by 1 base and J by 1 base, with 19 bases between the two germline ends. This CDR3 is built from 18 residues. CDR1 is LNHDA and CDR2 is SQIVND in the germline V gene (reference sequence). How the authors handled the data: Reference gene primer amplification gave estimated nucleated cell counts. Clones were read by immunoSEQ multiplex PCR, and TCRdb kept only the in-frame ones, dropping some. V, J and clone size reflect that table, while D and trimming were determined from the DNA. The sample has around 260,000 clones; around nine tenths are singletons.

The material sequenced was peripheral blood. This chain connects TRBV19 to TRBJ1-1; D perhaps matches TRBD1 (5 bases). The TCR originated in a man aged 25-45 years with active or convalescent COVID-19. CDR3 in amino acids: CASSIGFMGGTPNTEAFF. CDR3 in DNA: TGTGCCAGTAGTATAGGCTTTATGGGCGGGACTCCGAACACTGAAGCTTTCTTT.